One sample yielded the 14 T cell receptor beta chains listed below, sequenced in a study of OX40 agonist ivuxolimab in advanced cancers. Profiling relied on immunoSEQ multiplex PCR, and the TCRdb table lists in-frame clones only, not all of them. Of 95,000 to 150,000 clones listed, roughly nine tenths are singletons. The sequencing used CD4+ or CD8+ T cells sorted from blood, collected in a trial of the OX40 agonist ivuxolimab. All receptors derive from an adult with an advanced solid tumor such as melanoma, head and neck, liver or kidney cancer.

The gene calls are TRBV19 and TRBJ2-2; D possibly matches TRBD1 or TRBD2 (6 bases each). Germline V gives CDR1 LNHDA, CDR2 SQIVND (reference sequence). The CDR3 covers 19 residues. V gave up 3 bases and J gave up 1 base, with 21 bases separating them. The DNA for the CDR3 is TGTGCCAGTAGTATCTTGCGACTACTGGGGGGCCGGAACACCGGGGAGCTGTTTTTT. It specifies CASSILRLLGGRNTGELFF.

The count of this clone is one. The same CDR3 can be traced to other DNA sequences in this sample. The chain uses TRBV7-2 and TRBJ1-5, with D uncertain. Trimming removed 5 bases from V and 4 bases from J, with 15 bases in between. The CDR3 extends over 15 amino acids. Germline loops: CDR1 SGHTA, CDR2 FQGNSA. The CDR3 protein is CASSLDRATNQPQHF. In DNA, the CDR3 is TGTGCCAGCAGCCTAGACCGGGCTACGAATCAGCCCCAGCATTTT.

The chain recombines TRBV27 with TRBJ2-3; TRBD1 might be the D (6 bases). Germline loops: CDR1 MNHEY, CDR2 SMNVEV (reference sequence). Between the trimmed V and J ends, which lost 3 bases and 2 bases, there was a span of 9 bases. The CDR3 is 14 amino acids. Here the CDR3 DNA reads TGTGCCAGCAGTTTTCAGGGGTTCACAGATACGCAGTATTTT. The encoded protein is CASSFQGFTDTQYF.

The chain combines TRBV2 with TRBJ1-5; D is unresolved. The CDR3 loop spans 13 amino acids. CDR1 SNHLY and CDR2 FYNNEI come from the germline V gene. V lost 4 bases, J lost 9 bases, and 13 bases lay in between. The CDR3 reads CASSGPPWSPQHF. The CDR3 bases are TGTGCCAGCAGTGGCCCTCCTTGGTCGCCCCAGCATTTT. Combining the CDR3 with reference TRBV2 and TRBJ1-5 gives the whole variable domain EPEVTQTPSHQVTQMGQEVILRCVPISNHLYFYWYRQILGQKVEFLVSFYNNEISEKSEIFDDQFSVERPDGSNFTLKIRSTKLEDSAMYFCASSGPPWSPQHFGDGTRLSIL.

This chain links TRBV7-8 with TRBJ2-3; 7 bases match TRBD2. The V gene end was trimmed by 8 bases and the J gene end by 1 base; junction bases not matched to a gene: 9. The V gene's germline CDR1 is SGHVS and CDR2 FQNEAQ. CDR3 size: 15 residues. CDR3 nucleotide sequence: TGTGCCAGCCTACTGGGGGGGGTAGGCACAGATACGCAGTATTTT. This codes for CASLLGGVGTDTQYF.

This chain connects TRBV28 to TRBJ1-5; possibly TRBD1 for D (5 bases). The CDR3 loop spans 17 amino acids. Germline CDR1 and CDR2: MDHEN and SYDVKM. Trimming took 2 bases from V and 6 from J, leaving 20 bases between them. The CDR3 region is CASSLAGGEGRSQPQHF. The CDR3 coding sequence is TGTGCCAGCAGTTTAGCAGGTGGGGAGGGGAGAAGTCAGCCCCAGCATTTT.

The chain employs TRBV2 and TRBJ2-3; D is ambiguous. The CDR3 covers 15 residues. Trimming shortened V by 7 bases and J by 0 bases, and 14 bases separated the two germline ends. Germline V gene data show CDR1 as SNHLY and CDR2 as FYNNEI. The DNA for the CDR3 is TGTGCCAGCAAGCTTATGAGTTGGAGCACAGATACGCAGTATTTT. This encodes CASKLMSWSTDTQYF.

This clone has only a few counts. J is TRBJ1-1 and V is TRBV2; possibly TRBD1 for D (5 bases). V dropped 3 bases and J dropped 5 bases, with 19 bases sitting between them. CDR1 is SNHLY, CDR2 FYNNEI, per germline. This CDR3 has 16 amino acids. CDR3 coding DNA: TGTGCCAGCAGTGATCGAGCACAGGCCGGGGGGACTGAAGCTTTCTTT. Translated, it gives CASSDRAQAGGTEAFF.

The genes are TRBV6-1 and TRBJ2-1; TRBD1 might be the D (5 bases). Germline CDR1 MNHNS, CDR2 SASEGT. The CDR3 covers 14 residues. V dropped 3 bases and J dropped 3 bases, with 9 bases sitting between them. Here the CDR3 DNA reads TGTGCCAGCAGTGACCAGGGAATCTACAATGAGCAGTTCTTC. Translation gives CASSDQGIYNEQFF.

In this sample, this clone turned up once. The chain couples TRBV5-5 to TRBJ2-1; a weak D match, TRBD2 (6 bases). CDR1 and CDR2 from the germline V gene are SGHKS and YYEKEE (reference sequence). CDR3 length: 15 residues. Trimming shortened V by 1 base and J by 9 bases, and 17 bases separated the two germline ends. CDR3 sequence reads: CASSLKGTEGGEQFF. The DNA of the CDR3 is TGTGCCAGCAGCTTGAAAGGGACTGAGGGAGGTGAGCAGTTCTTC.

This chain joins TRBV7-9 and TRBJ1-1; D not resolved. Per germline, CDR1 SEHNR and CDR2 FQNEAQ (reference sequence). V lost 1 base and J lost 0, with 6 bases in between. This CDR3 region has 14 residues. The CDR3: CASSLDIMNTEAFF. CDR3 sequence (DNA): TGTGCCAGCAGCTTAGACATAATGAACACTGAAGCTTTCTTT.

The J gene is TRBJ2-7, the V gene TRBV11-2, with a weak D call TRBD1 (6 bases). Trimming took 7 bases from V and 2 from J, leaving 12 bases between them. The germline CDR1 and CDR2 sequences are SGHAT and FQNNGV. The length of the CDR3 is 13 residues. The CDR3 reads CASIGQFTYEQYF. The CDR3 nucleotides read TGTGCCAGCATCGGACAGTTTACCTACGAGCAGTACTTC.

The V call is TRBV19, the J call TRBJ1-2, with D unclear. The CDR3 contains 15 residues. CDR1 is LNHDA, CDR2 SQIVND, per germline (reference sequence). V was shortened by 5 bases and J by 6 bases, with 19 bases between the two germline ends. CDR3 bases: TGTGCCAGTAGTTACGGCGACACACAGACGGATGGCTACACCTTC. It translates to CASSYGDTQTDGYTF. Full variable domain (missing parts from reference TRBV19 and TRBJ1-2): DGGITQSPKYLFRKEGQNVTLSCEQNLNHDAMYWYRQDPGQGLRLIYYSQIVNDFQKGDIAEGYSVSREKKESFPLTVTSAQKNPTAFYLCASSYGDTQTDGYTFGSGTRLTVV.

The chain employs TRBV19 and TRBJ1-5; 7 bases match TRBD1. The CDR3 covers 15 residues. Germline values: CDR1 LNHDA, CDR2 SQIVND (reference sequence). V gave up 6 bases and J gave up 3 bases; unmatched junction bases: 8. The CDR3 DNA reads TGTGCCAGTAGATCCGGGACAGCCACCAATCAGCCCCAGCATTTT. Protein sequence: CASRSGTATNQPQHF.